These 25 T cell receptor beta chains share one sample of origin, sequenced in a study of cytomegalovirus exposure and HLA in healthy donors. 13 Jbeta primers and 60 Vbeta primers were used for the PCR. Method: immunoSEQ multiplex PCR; TCRdb's copy keeps in-frame clones and lacks some. Counted here are around 130,000 clones, approximately 80% occurring once; the ten biggest clones make up less than 3%. The sequenced sample was PBMCs. These receptors all come from a man aged 45-65 years in good health and CMV-seronegative.

The rearrangement uses TRBV7-9 and TRBJ2-7; tentatively, D is TRBD1 (6 bases). Trimming took off 5 bases at V and 6 bases at J, with 17 bases between the two ends. The V gene's germline CDR1 is SEHNR and CDR2 FQNEAQ (reference sequence). The CDR3 runs 14 residues. The CDR3, as DNA: TGTGCCAGCAGCCCCCCAGGCGGCAGGGGCGAGCAGTACTTC. It codes for CASSPPGGRGEQYF. Using reference TRBV7-9 and TRBJ2-7 for the parts outside the CDR3, the full variable domain is DTGVSQNPRHKITKRGQNVTFRCDPISEHNRLYWYRQTLGQGPEFLTYFQNEAQLEKSRLLSDRFSAERPKGSFSTLEIQRTEQGDSAMYLCASSPPGGRGEQYFGPGTRLTVT.

The chain joins TRBV27 to TRBJ1-2; no firm D call. V gave up 6 bases and J gave up 2 bases, with 7 bases separating them. This CDR3 spans 12 amino acids. Germline V gene lookup returns CDR1 MNHEY and CDR2 SMNVEV (reference sequence). The CDR3 bases are TGTGCCAGCAGATCACAGAACTATGGCTACACCTTC. This translates into CASRSQNYGYTF.

The gene calls are TRBV5-1 and TRBJ2-1, with 13 nucleotides matching TRBD2. The CDR3 has 17 residues. V lost 2 bases, J lost 1 base, and 3 bases stayed unmatched. From germline, CDR1 is SGHRS and CDR2 YFSETQ. The CDR3 region has the DNA TGCGCCAGCAGCTTCGGACTAGCGGGGGATTCCTACAATGAGCAGTTCTTC. It is translated as CASSFGLAGDSYNEQFF.

In nucleotides, the CDR3 is TGTGCCAGTTCCGGGATTTCTAATAGCAATCAGCCCCAGCATTTT. It translates to CASSGISNSNQPQHF. V and J are TRBV19 and TRBJ1-5; no reliable D call. V was pared by 8 bases and J by 0 bases, with 14 bases between. The CDR3 is 15 residues long. In germline, CDR1 is LNHDA, CDR2 SQIVND (reference sequence).

This rearrangement joins TRBV10-3 to TRBJ2-3; the D gene is possibly TRBD2 (5 bases). V dropped 3 bases and J dropped 2 bases, with 12 bases sitting between them. Germline V gives CDR1 ENHRY, CDR2 SYGVKD. The CDR3 consists of 15 residues. This chain's CDR3 is CAISDLIGNTDTQYF. The CDR3 region has the DNA TGTGCCATCAGTGACTTGATCGGGAACACAGATACGCAGTATTTT.

With regard to this clone: One end of the junction does not line up with germline, which may come from a read error. This chain uses TRBV19 with TRBJ2-3; 9 bases agree with TRBD1. This CDR3 is built from 13 residues. CDR1 is LNHDA, CDR2 SQIVND, per germline (reference sequence). The CDR3 DNA follows: TGTGCCAGAAGGGACAGGGAGACAGGTACGCAGTATTTT. Translation gives CARRDRETGTQYF.

The chain employs TRBV7-2 and TRBJ2-3; 13 bases are shared with TRBD2. V was clipped by 5 bases and J by 4 bases; unmatched bases: 15. Germline V gene lookup returns CDR1 SGHTA and CDR2 FQGNSA. The CDR3 runs to 19 residues. The CDR3 protein is CASSLIPLLAGGPADTQYF. CDR3 nucleotides: TGTGCCAGCAGCCTTATCCCACTACTAGCGGGGGGGCCTGCAGATACGCAGTATTTT.

This chain uses TRBV15 with TRBJ1-2, with D hard to call. The germline gives CDR1 LNHNV, CDR2 YYDKDF (reference sequence). Trimming removed 1 base from V and 8 bases from J, with 11 bases in between. The CDR3 length is 13 residues. As DNA, the CDR3 is TGTGCCACCAGCAGAGGACTCAAGGAGGGCTACACCTTC. It encodes CATSRGLKEGYTF.

The chain links TRBV7-6 to TRBJ2-1, with D maybe TRBD2 (5 bases). The CDR3 loop spans 16 amino acids. V shed 5 bases and J shed 4 bases, with 18 bases lying between them. Germline V CDR1 and CDR2: SGHVS, FNYEAQ. The CDR3 sequence: CASSPPFSGKYNEQFF. DNA of the CDR3: TGTGCCAGCAGCCCCCCTTTCTCGGGGAAGTACAATGAGCAGTTCTTC.

This chain connects TRBV29-1 to TRBJ2-7; the D gene is possibly TRBD1 (6 bases). The germline V and J ends were trimmed by 5 bases and 3 bases, with 8 bases remaining between them. Germline assignment: CDR1 SQVTM and CDR2 ANQGSEA. The CDR3 runs 11 residues. The CDR3 region is CSVTRGYEQYF. The DNA for the CDR3 is TGCAGCGTTACCAGGGGCTACGAGCAGTACTTC.

This chain uses TRBV29-1 with TRBJ2-3, with TRBD1 matching over 9 bases. Germline V lookup: CDR1 SQVTM, CDR2 ANQGSEA. This CDR3 has 13 amino acids. V shed 6 bases and J 0 bases; nucleotides not matched to a gene: 1. The CDR3 nucleotides are TGCAGCGTAACAGGGGGCAGCACAGATACGCAGTATTTT. Translation: CSVTGGSTDTQYF.

The V call is TRBV19, the J call TRBJ1-2; D perhaps matches TRBD1 (6 bases). The CDR3 runs 14 residues. CDR1 and CDR2 (germline): LNHDA, SQIVND (reference sequence). The V gene lost 6 bases and the J gene lost 2 bases, with 13 bases spanning the gap. CDR3 DNA sequence: TGTGCCAGTAGAGGACAGAAAACCAACTATGGCTACACCTTC. Protein product: CASRGQKTNYGYTF.

The V and J genes are TRBV28 and TRBJ2-5, with a tentative D call TRBD1 (6 bases). V was clipped by 6 bases and J by 1 base, with 15 bases between them. The CDR3 spans 15 residues. CDR1 MDHEN and CDR2 SYDVKM come from the germline V gene. CDR3 bases: TGTGCCAGCAGCGAAAGCAGGGGCGGCCAAGAGACCCAGTACTTC. Protein product: CASSESRGGQETQYF.

V gene TRBV5-1 combines with J gene TRBJ2-5; D gene uncertain. V dropped 4 bases and J dropped 5 bases, with 12 bases sitting between them. The CDR3 runs to 13 residues. CDR1 is SGHRS, CDR2 YFSETQ, per germline. CDR3 loop: CASSPNERETQYF. CDR3 bases: TGCGCCAGCAGCCCAAACGAGAGGGAGACCCAGTACTTC.

The chain employs TRBV11-3 and TRBJ2-3, with a tentative D call TRBD2 (6 bases). Germline V gives CDR1 SGHNT, CDR2 YENEEA. V lost 5 bases, J lost 1 base, and 10 bases lay in between. This CDR3 has 14 residues. The CDR3 loop reads CASSLGGRTDTQYF. The DNA of the CDR3 is TGTGCCAGCAGCCTGGGGGGTCGCACAGATACGCAGTATTTT.

V is TRBV5-8 and J is TRBJ1-1, with no clear D. The CDR3 has 11 amino acids. The ends were cut back, 1 base at V and 8 bases at J, with 6 bases in the middle. Germline lookup yields CDR1 SGHTS and CDR2 YDEGEE. CDR3 in DNA: TGTGCCAGCAGCTTGAGGAGAGAAGCTTTCTTT. It is translated as CASSLRREAFF.

The genes are TRBV2 and TRBJ1-2; D is undetermined. The germline gives CDR1 SNHLY, CDR2 FYNNEI. Deletions cut 2 bases from V and 7 bases from J, with 11 bases between. CDR3 length: 13 amino acids. Here the CDR3 reads CASSENSVGGYTF. The CDR3 DNA reads TGTGCCAGCAGTGAAAACAGTGTAGGTGGCTACACCTTC.

V is TRBV28 and J is TRBJ1-1, with TRBD1 matching 8 bases. This CDR3 contains 14 residues. J was trimmed by 3 bases and V by 6 bases; bases with no gene match: 6. CDR1 MDHEN and CDR2 SYDVKM come from the germline V gene. The CDR3 DNA follows: TGTGCCAGCAGCCGACAGGGGTCCGACACTGAAGCTTTCTTT. This encodes CASSRQGSDTEAFF.

This chain links TRBV19 with TRBJ1-1; the D gene is possibly TRBD1 (6 bases). Per germline, CDR1 LNHDA and CDR2 SQIVND (reference sequence). CDR3 length: 14 amino acids. Trimming pared 4 bases from V and 4 bases from J, leaving 13 bases between. The CDR3: CASSRTGSGTEAFF. CDR3 nucleotide sequence: TGTGCCAGTAGTAGAACAGGGTCGGGCACTGAAGCTTTCTTT.

J is TRBJ2-7 and V is TRBV2; possibly TRBD1 for D (7 bases). The CDR3 runs to 15 residues. The ends were cut back, 8 bases at V and 6 bases at J, with 23 bases in the middle. CDR1 and CDR2 (germline): SNHLY, FYNNEI. CDR3 residues: CASSAQLQGTAEQYF. CDR3 sequence (DNA): TGTGCCAGCTCCGCTCAACTACAGGGGACTGCCGAGCAGTACTTC.

The chain combines TRBV13 with TRBJ1-1; 7 bases map to TRBD1. J was trimmed by 11 bases and V by 1 base; bases with no gene match: 10. Germline V gene sequence: CDR1 PRHDT, CDR2 FYEKMQ (reference sequence). This CDR3 region has 14 residues. CDR3 sequence: CASSLEAGGRGAFF. The CDR3 bases are TGTGCCAGCAGCTTAGAGGCCGGGGGCAGGGGGGCTTTCTTT. Filled out from reference TRBV13 and TRBJ1-1, the complete variable domain reads AAGVIQSPRHLIKEKRETATLKCYPIPRHDTVYWYQQGPGQDPQFLISFYEKMQSDKGSIPDRFSAQQFSDYHSELNMSSLELGDSALYFCASSLEAGGRGAFFGQGTRLTVV.

The V gene is TRBV10-3, the J gene TRBJ2-5, with 9 bases matching TRBD1. The CDR3 totals 15 residues. Germline CDR1 reads ENHRY; CDR2 reads SYGVKD. V lost 3 bases and J lost 1; bases outside the gene matches: 3. CDR3 region: CAISDRDRAQETQYF. The CDR3 DNA reads as TGTGCCATCAGTGATCGGGACAGGGCCCAAGAGACCCAGTACTTC.

J is TRBJ1-6 and V is TRBV18; a possible D gene is TRBD1 (6 bases). CDR1 is KGHSH, CDR2 LQKENI, per germline. The V gene lost 3 bases and the J gene lost 8 bases, with 11 bases spanning the gap. CDR3 size: 14 residues. CDR3 bases: TGTGCCAGCTCACCGTCCTCAGGGGATTCACCCCTCCACTTT. This sequence encodes CASSPSSGDSPLHF.

The gene calls are TRBV7-2 and TRBJ1-1; 10 bases map to TRBD1. From germline, CDR1 is SGHTA and CDR2 FQGNSA. This CDR3 contains 15 residues. Trimming cost V 5 bases and J 0 bases; bases outside gene matches: 3. The CDR3: CASSPGQGMNTEAFF. CDR3 in DNA: TGTGCCAGCAGCCCGGGACAGGGGATGAACACTGAAGCTTTCTTT.

The chain carries TRBV9 and TRBJ1-1; D ambiguous. The CDR3 loop spans 15 amino acids. CDR1 SGDLS and CDR2 YYNGEE come from the germline V gene. V lost 3 bases and J 2 bases, leaving 14 bases between the germline ends. The CDR3 DNA reads as TGTGCCAGCAGCGAACGAGGTGAAGTAAACACTGAAGCTTTCTTT. Its translation: CASSERGEVNTEAFF.